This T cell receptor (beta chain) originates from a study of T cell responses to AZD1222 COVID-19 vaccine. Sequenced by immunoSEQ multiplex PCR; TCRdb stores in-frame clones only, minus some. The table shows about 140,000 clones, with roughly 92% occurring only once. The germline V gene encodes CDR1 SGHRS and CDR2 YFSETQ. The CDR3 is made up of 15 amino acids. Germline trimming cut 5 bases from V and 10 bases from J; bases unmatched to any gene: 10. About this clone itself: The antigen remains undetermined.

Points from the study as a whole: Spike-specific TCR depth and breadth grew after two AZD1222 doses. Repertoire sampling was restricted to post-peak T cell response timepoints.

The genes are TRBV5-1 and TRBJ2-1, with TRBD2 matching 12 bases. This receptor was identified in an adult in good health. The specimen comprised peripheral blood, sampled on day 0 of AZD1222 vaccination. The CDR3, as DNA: TGCGCCAGCAGAAAGGCTAGCGGGGGGGCAGACGAGCAGTTCTTC. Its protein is CASRKASGGADEQFF.